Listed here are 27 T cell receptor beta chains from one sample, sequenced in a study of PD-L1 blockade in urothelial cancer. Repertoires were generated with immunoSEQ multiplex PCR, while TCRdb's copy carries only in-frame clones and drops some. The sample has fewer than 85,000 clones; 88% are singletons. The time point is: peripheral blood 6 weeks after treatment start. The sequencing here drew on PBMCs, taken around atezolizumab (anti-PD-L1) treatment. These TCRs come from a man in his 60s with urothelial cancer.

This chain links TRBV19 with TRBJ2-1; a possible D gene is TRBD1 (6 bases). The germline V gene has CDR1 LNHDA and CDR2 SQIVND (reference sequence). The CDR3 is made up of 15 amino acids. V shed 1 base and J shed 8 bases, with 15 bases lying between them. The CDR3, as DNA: TGTGCCAGTAGTATAGGTACACTACAGGGCGATGAGCAGTTCTTC. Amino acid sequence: CASSIGTLQGDEQFF.

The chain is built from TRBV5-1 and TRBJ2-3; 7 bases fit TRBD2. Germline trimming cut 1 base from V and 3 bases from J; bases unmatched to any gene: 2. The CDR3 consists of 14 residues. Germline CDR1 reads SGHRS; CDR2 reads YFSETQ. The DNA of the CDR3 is TGCGCCAGCAGCTTGAACGGGGGGACAGATACGCAGTATTTT. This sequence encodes CASSLNGGTDTQYF.

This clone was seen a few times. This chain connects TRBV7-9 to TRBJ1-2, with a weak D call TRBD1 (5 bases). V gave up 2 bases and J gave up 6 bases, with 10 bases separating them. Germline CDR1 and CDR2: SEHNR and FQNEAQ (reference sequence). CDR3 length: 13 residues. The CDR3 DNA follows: TGTGCCAGCAGCTTATCCTTGGGGCATGGCTACACCTTC. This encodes CASSLSLGHGYTF. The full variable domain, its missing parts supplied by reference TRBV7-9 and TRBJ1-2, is DTGVSQNPRHKITKRGQNVTFRCDPISEHNRLYWYRQTLGQGPEFLTYFQNEAQLEKSRLLSDRFSAERPKGSFSTLEIQRTEQGDSAMYLCASSLSLGHGYTFGSGTRLTVV.

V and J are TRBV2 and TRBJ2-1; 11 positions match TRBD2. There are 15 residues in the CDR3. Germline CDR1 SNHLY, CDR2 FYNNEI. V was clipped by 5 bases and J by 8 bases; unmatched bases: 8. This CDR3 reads CASSFLAGGRYEQFF. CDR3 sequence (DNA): TGTGCCAGCAGTTTCCTAGCGGGAGGTCGCTATGAGCAGTTCTTC.

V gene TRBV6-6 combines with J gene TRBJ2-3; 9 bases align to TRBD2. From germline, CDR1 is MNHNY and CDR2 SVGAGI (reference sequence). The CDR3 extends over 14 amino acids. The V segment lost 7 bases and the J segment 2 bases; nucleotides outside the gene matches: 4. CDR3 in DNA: TGTGCCAGCAACCTAGCGGGGTCCACAGATACGCAGTATTTT. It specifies CASNLAGSTDTQYF.

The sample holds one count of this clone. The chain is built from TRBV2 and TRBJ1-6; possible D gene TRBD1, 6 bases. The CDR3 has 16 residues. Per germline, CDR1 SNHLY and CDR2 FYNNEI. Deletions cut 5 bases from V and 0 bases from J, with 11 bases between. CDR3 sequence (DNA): TGTGCCAGCAGTAGGGGGGGCCCCTCCTATAATTCACCCCTCCACTTT. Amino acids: CASSRGGPSYNSPLHF.

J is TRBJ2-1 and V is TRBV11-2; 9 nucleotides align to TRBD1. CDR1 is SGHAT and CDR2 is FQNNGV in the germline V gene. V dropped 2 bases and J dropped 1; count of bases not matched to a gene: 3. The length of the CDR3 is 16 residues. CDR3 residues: CASSLLQGASYNEQFF. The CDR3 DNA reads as TGTGCCAGCAGCTTATTACAGGGGGCGTCCTACAATGAGCAGTTCTTC.

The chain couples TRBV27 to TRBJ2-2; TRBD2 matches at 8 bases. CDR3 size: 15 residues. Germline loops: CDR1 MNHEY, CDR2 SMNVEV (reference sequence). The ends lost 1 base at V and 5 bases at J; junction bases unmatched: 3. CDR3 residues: CASSLLAGYTGELFF. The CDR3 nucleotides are TGTGCCAGCAGTTTATTAGCGGGGTATACCGGGGAGCTGTTTTTT.

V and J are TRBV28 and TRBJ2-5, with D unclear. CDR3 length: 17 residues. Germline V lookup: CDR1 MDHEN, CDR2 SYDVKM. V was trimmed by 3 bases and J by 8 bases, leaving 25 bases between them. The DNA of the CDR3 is TGTGCCAGCAGTTTGCAGAGAACCGGTACCTCGAGGAGTACCCAGTACTTC. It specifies CASSLQRTGTSRSTQYF.

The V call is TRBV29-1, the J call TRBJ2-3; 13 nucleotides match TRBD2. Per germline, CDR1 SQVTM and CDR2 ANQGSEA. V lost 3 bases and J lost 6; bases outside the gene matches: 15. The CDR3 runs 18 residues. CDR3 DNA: TGCAGCGTTGAGAGAAACCCGCGACTAGCGGGAGGTAGGGATACGCAGTATTTT. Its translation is CSVERNPRLAGGRDTQYF.

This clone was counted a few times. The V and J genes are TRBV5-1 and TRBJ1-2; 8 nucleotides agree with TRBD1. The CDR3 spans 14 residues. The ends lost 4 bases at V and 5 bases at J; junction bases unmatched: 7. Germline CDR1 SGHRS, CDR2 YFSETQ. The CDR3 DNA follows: TGCGCCAGCAGCGCAACAGGGGGAGTTTATGGCTACACCTTC. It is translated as CASSATGGVYGYTF.

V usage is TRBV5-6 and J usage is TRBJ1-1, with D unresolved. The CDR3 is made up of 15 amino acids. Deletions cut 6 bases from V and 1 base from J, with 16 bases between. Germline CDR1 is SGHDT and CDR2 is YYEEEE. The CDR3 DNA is TGTGCCAGCAAGAGGGCCGGGTTTGGGAACACTGAAGCTTTCTTT. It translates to CASKRAGFGNTEAFF. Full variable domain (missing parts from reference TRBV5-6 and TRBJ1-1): DAGVTQSPTHLIKTRGQQVTLRCSPKSGHDTVSWYQQALGQGPQFIFQYYEEEERQRGNFPDRFSGHQFPNYSSELNVNALLLGDSALYLCASKRAGFGNTEAFFGQGTRLTVV.

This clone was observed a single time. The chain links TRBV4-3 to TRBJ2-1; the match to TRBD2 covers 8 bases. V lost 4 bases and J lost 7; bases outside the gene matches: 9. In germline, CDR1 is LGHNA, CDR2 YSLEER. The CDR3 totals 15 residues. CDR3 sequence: CASSPGREVGNEQFF. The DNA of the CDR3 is TGCGCCAGCAGCCCGGGGCGGGAGGTGGGAAATGAGCAGTTCTTC.

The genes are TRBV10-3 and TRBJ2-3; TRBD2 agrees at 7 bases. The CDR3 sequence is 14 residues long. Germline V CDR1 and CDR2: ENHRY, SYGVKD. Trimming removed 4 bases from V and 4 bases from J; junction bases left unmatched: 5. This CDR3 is CAISGAGVADTQYF. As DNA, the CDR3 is TGTGCCATCAGTGGGGCGGGAGTCGCAGATACGCAGTATTTT.

The DNA for the CDR3 is TGTGCCAGCAGTTCCGCGGGAGGAAGAGAGACCCAGTACTTC. This gives the protein CASSSAGGRETQYF. The gene calls are TRBV25-1 and TRBJ2-5; 8 nucleotides agree with TRBD2. The CDR3 is made up of 14 amino acids. The V and J ends lost 5 bases and 4 bases, in that order; junction bases with no gene match: 6. Germline assignment: CDR1 MGHDK and CDR2 SYGVNS. The full variable domain, in which reference TRBV25-1 and TRBJ2-5 provide the parts outside the CDR3, is EADIYQTPRYLVIGTGKKITLECSQTMGHDKMYWYQQDPGMELHLIHYSYGVNSTEKGDLSSESTVSRIRTEHFPLTLESARPSHTSQYLCASSSAGGRETQYFGPGTRLLVL.

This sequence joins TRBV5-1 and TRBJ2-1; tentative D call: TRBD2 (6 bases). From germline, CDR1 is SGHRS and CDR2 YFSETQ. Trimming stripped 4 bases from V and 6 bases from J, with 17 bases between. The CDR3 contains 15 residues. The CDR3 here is CASSASGGVTNEQFF. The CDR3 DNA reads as TGCGCCAGCAGCGCAAGTGGAGGGGTAACCAATGAGCAGTTCTTC.

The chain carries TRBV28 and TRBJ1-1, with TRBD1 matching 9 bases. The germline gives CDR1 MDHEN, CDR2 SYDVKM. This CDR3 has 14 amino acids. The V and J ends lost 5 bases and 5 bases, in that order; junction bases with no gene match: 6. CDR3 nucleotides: TGTGCCAGCAGTGTCGACAGGGGGAAGACTGAAGCTTTCTTT. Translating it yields CASSVDRGKTEAFF.

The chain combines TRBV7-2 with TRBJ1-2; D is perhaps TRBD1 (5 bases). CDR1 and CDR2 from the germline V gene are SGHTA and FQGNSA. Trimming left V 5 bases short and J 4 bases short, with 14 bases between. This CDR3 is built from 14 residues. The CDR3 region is CASSDLGQGYGYTF. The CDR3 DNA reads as TGTGCCAGCAGCGACCTCGGACAAGGCTATGGCTACACCTTC.

The CDR3 DNA is TGTGCCAGCAGCTTTATGGGAGACACTGAAGCTTTCTTT. Amino acid sequence: CASSFMGDTEAFF. This chain connects TRBV11-3 to TRBJ1-1; D is undetermined. CDR1 is SGHNT, CDR2 YENEEA, per germline. The V end was cut by 3 bases, the J end by 3 bases, with 8 bases between. The CDR3 consists of 13 residues.

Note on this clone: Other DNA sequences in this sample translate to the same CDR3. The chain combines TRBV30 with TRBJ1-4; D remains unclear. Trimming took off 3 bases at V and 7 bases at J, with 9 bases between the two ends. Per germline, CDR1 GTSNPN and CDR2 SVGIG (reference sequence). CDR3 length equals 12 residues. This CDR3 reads CAWSSNSEKLFF. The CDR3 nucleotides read TGTGCCTGGAGCTCAAATAGTGAAAAACTGTTTTTT.

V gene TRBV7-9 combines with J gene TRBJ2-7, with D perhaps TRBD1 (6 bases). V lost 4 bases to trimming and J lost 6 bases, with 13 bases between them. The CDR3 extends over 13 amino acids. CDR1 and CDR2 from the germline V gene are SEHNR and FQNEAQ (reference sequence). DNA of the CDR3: TGTGCCAGCAGCTCGACAGGTTTGGGCGAGCAGTACTTC. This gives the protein CASSSTGLGEQYF.

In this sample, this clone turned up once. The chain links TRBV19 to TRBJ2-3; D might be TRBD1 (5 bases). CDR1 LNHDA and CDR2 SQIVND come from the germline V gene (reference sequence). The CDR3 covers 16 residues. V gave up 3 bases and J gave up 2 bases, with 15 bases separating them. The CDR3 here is CASSIGPGLLTDTQYF. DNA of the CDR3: TGTGCCAGTAGTATCGGGCCAGGGCTCCTCACAGATACGCAGTATTTT.

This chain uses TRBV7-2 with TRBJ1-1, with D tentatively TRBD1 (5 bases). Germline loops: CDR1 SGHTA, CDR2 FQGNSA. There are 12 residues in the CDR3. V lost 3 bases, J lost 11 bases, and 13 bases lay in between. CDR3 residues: CASSLGQGRAFF. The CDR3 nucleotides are TGTGCCAGCAGCTTGGGGCAGGGTCGTGCTTTCTTT.

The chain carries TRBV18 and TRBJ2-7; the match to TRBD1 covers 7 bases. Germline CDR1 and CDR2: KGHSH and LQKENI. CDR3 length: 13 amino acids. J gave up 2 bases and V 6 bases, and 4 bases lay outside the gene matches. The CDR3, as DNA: TGTGCCAGCTCGACGACAGGGCCCTACGAGCAGTACTTC. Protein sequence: CASSTTGPYEQYF.

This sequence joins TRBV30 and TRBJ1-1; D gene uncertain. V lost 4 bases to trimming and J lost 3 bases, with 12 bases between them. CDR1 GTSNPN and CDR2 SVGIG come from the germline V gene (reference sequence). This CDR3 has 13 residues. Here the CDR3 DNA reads TGTGCCTGGATGTCGGGTTTTTACACTGAAGCTTTCTTT. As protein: CAWMSGFYTEAFF.

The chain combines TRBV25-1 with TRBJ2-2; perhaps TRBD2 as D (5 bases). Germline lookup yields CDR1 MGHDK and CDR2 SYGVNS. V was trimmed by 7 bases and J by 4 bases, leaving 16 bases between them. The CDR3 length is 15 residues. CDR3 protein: CASMRVHGPTGELFF. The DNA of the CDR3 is TGTGCCAGCATGAGGGTTCATGGGCCCACCGGGGAGCTGTTTTTT. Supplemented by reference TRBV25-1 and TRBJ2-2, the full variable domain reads EADIYQTPRYLVIGTGKKITLECSQTMGHDKMYWYQQDPGMELHLIHYSYGVNSTEKGDLSSESTVSRIRTEHFPLTLESARPSHTSQYLCASMRVHGPTGELFFGEGSRLTVL.

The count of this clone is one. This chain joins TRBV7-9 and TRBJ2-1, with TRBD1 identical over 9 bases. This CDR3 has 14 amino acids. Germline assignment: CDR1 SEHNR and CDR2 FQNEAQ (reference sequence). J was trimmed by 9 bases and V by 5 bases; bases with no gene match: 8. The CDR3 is CASSSSQGAIEQFF. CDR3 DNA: TGTGCCAGCAGCAGCTCACAGGGGGCCATTGAGCAGTTCTTC. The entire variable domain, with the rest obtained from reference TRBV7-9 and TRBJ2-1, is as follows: DTGVSQNPRHKITKRGQNVTFRCDPISEHNRLYWYRQTLGQGPEFLTYFQNEAQLEKSRLLSDRFSAERPKGSFSTLEIQRTEQGDSAMYLCASSSSQGAIEQFFGPGTRLTVL.